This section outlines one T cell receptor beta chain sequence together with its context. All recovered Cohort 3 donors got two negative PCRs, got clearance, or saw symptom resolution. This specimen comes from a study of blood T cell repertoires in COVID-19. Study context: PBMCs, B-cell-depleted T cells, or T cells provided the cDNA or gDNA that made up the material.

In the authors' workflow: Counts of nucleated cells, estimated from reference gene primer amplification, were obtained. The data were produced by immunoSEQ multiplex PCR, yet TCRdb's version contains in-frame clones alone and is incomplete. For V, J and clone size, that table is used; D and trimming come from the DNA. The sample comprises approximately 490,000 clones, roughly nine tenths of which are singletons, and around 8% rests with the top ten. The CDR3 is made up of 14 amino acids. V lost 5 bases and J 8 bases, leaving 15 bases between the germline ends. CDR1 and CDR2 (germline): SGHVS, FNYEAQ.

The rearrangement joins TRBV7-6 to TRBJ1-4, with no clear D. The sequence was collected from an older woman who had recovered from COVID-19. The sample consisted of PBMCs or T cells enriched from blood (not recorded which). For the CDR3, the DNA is TGTGCCAGCAGCCCGCCCTTGGCGAGGGAAAAACTGTTTTTT. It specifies CASSPPLAREKLFF.